The 5 T cell receptor beta chains in this list originate from one sample, sequenced in a study of blood T cell repertoires in COVID-19. Clones were sequenced by immunoSEQ multiplex PCR, and TCRdb holds only the in-frame ones, with some missing. The sample consists of around 120,000 clones, roughly 83% of them appearing once. Sample: peripheral blood. The receptors stem from a man aged 25 to 45 with acute or convalescent COVID-19.

The chain has TRBV19 and TRBJ2-2; the match to TRBD2 covers 8 bases. This CDR3 spans 15 amino acids. Germline V gene lookup returns CDR1 LNHDA and CDR2 SQIVND (reference sequence). J lost 4 bases, V lost 3 bases, and 4 bases had no gene match. CDR3 in amino acids: CASSISGIGTGELFF. DNA for the CDR3: TGTGCCAGTAGTATTAGCGGGATAGGCACCGGGGAGCTGTTTTTT.

The V gene is TRBV27, the J gene TRBJ2-1; 8 nucleotides agree with TRBD1. The V gene end was trimmed by 5 bases and the J gene end by 0 bases; junction bases not matched to a gene: 3. Germline V gives CDR1 MNHEY, CDR2 SMNVEV (reference sequence). The CDR3 is 15 amino acids. The CDR3 reads CASSRQGSSYNEQFF. The CDR3 region has the DNA TGTGCCAGCAGTCGACAGGGGAGCTCCTACAATGAGCAGTTCTTC.

The V call is TRBV19, the J call TRBJ1-3, with 7 bases fitting TRBD1. The trim removed 8 bases at V and 0 bases at J, leaving 7 bases unmatched. The CDR3 spans 15 residues. Germline-derived CDR1 and CDR2 are LNHDA and SQIVND (reference sequence). The CDR3 here is CASGEGASSGNTIYF. CDR3 sequence (DNA): TGTGCCAGTGGTGAGGGGGCAAGCTCTGGAAACACCATATATTTT. Filled out from reference TRBV19 and TRBJ1-3, the complete variable domain reads DGGITQSPKYLFRKEGQNVTLSCEQNLNHDAMYWYRQDPGQGLRLIYYSQIVNDFQKGDIAEGYSVSREKKESFPLTVTSAQKNPTAFYLCASGEGASSGNTIYFGEGSWLTVV.

This clone has more than one count but fewer than ten. The chain uses TRBV9 and TRBJ2-3; 8 bases map to TRBD1. The germline gives CDR1 SGDLS, CDR2 YYNGEE. V was pared by 2 bases and J by 2 bases, with 10 bases of the junction left unmatched. The CDR3 has 17 residues. CDR3 protein: CASSVRPDRGYTDTQYF. CDR3 DNA: TGTGCCAGCAGCGTTCGACCCGACAGGGGATACACAGATACGCAGTATTTT.

This clone occurred a few times. The J gene is TRBJ2-1, the V gene TRBV11-2; D remains ambiguous. V gave up 4 bases and J gave up 0 bases, with 4 bases separating them. Germline values: CDR1 SGHAT, CDR2 FQNNGV. The CDR3 has 13 amino acids. The CDR3 region has the DNA TGTGCCAGCAGCTGGAGCTCCTACAATGAGCAGTTCTTC. Amino acid sequence: CASSWSSYNEQFF.